This is a list of T cell receptor beta chains from one sample in a study of PD-1 blockade in classical Hodgkin lymphoma. Some clones are missing from TCRdb's copy, which holds only in-frame ones; the method was immunoSEQ multiplex PCR. The repertoire has 25,000 to 35,000 clones, 70% of them found once; the top ten carry about 26%. This sample comprised peripheral blood mononuclear cells (PBMCs), obtained before the second cycle of nivolumab. All receptors derive from a human donor with classical Hodgkin lymphoma. Both conserved end residues are part of each CDR3. D genes are given only for firm matches. Some rows have no size entry. The others give once, few or many, or a class for an expanded clone.

V gene: TRBV6-5
D gene: TRBD1
clone size: NA
CDR3 length: 14
J gene: TRBJ2-5
CDR3 protein: CASSYGRGLETQYF
CDR3 DNA: TGTGCCAGCAGTTACGGCAGGGGGCTAGAGACCCAGTACTTC

V gene: TRBV7-2
D gene: NA
clone size: few
CDR3 length: 15
J gene: TRBJ1-1
CDR3 protein: CASSFSGPVNTEAFF
CDR3 DNA: TGTGCCAGCAGCTTCTCAGGGCCTGTGAACACTGAAGCTTTCTTT

V gene: TRBV13
D gene: TRBD1
clone size: NA
CDR3 length: 15
J gene: TRBJ2-7
CDR3 protein: CASSLKDRGFGGQYF
CDR3 DNA: TGTGCCAGCAGCTTAAAGGACAGGGGGTTTGGGGGGCAGTACTTC

V gene: TRBV7-3
D gene: NA
clone size: NA
CDR3 length: 15
J gene: TRBJ2-7
CDR3 protein: CASSLTPGKTYEQYF
CDR3 DNA: TGTGCCAGCAGCTTAACTCCGGGGAAAACCTACGAGCAGTACTTC

V gene: TRBV5-5
D gene: TRBD1
clone size: NA
CDR3 length: 13
J gene: TRBJ1-2
CDR3 protein: CASSPTGDYGYTF
CDR3 DNA: TGTGCCAGCAGCCCCACAGGGGACTATGGCTACACCTTC

V gene: TRBV28
D gene: NA
clone size: few
CDR3 length: 12
J gene: TRBJ1-4
CDR3 protein: CASSLVNEKLFF
CDR3 DNA: TGTGCCAGCAGTTTGGTAAATGAAAAACTGTTTTTT

V gene: TRBV7-2
D gene: TRBD1
clone size: NA
CDR3 length: 15
J gene: TRBJ1-6
CDR3 protein: CASRPGTGVNSPLHF
CDR3 DNA: TGTGCCAGCAGGCCCGGGACAGGGGTAAACTCACCCCTCCACTTT

V gene: TRBV7-8
D gene: NA
clone size: NA
CDR3 length: 18
J gene: TRBJ2-6
CDR3 protein: CASSNTGFTQSRANVLTF
CDR3 DNA: TGTGCCAGCAGCAACACTGGGTTTACACAAAGTCGGGCCAACGTCCTGACTTTC

V gene: TRBV19
D gene: TRBD2
clone size: NA
CDR3 length: 15
J gene: TRBJ2-1
CDR3 protein: CASDSGTLSYNEQFF
CDR3 DNA: TGTGCCAGTGATAGCGGGACTCTCTCCTACAATGAGCAGTTCTTC

V gene: TRBV6-5
D gene: NA
clone size: NA
CDR3 length: 13
J gene: TRBJ1-6
CDR3 protein: CASSSGELSPLHF
CDR3 DNA: TGTGCCAGCAGTTCTGGGGAACTATCACCCCTCCACTTT

V gene: TRBV5-1
D gene: NA
clone size: NA
CDR3 length: 15
J gene: TRBJ2-1
CDR3 protein: CASSPIGLTYGEQFF
CDR3 DNA: TGCGCCAGCAGCCCTATAGGACTTACATATGGTGAGCAGTTCTTC

V gene: TRBV27
D gene: NA
clone size: NA
CDR3 length: 14
J gene: TRBJ1-1
CDR3 protein: CASSPQGPNTEAFF
CDR3 DNA: TGTGCCAGCAGCCCTCAGGGCCCGAACACTGAAGCTTTCTTT

V gene: TRBV5-1
D gene: NA
clone size: NA
CDR3 length: 14
J gene: TRBJ1-1
CDR3 protein: CASSGGLKNTEAFF
CDR3 DNA: TGCGCCAGCAGTGGAGGGCTAAAGAACACTGAAGCTTTCTTT

V gene: TRBV19
D gene: TRBD2
clone size: NA
CDR3 length: 18
J gene: TRBJ2-1
CDR3 protein: CASSIRGVGAGANNEQFF
CDR3 DNA: TGTGCCAGTAGTATAAGGGGGGTAGGAGCGGGAGCAAACAATGAGCAGTTCTTC

V gene: TRBV29-1
D gene: NA
clone size: few
CDR3 length: 14
J gene: TRBJ1-1
CDR3 protein: CSVDSWTDNTEAFF
CDR3 DNA: TGCAGCGTTGACTCATGGACAGACAACACTGAAGCTTTCTTT

V gene: TRBV9
D gene: NA
clone size: NA
CDR3 length: 17
J gene: TRBJ2-3
CDR3 protein: CASSWAGSYYSTDTQYF
CDR3 DNA: TGTGCCAGCAGCTGGGCGGGGAGTTATTATAGCACAGATACGCAGTATTTT

V gene: TRBV4-3
D gene: TRBD1
clone size: NA
CDR3 length: 19
J gene: TRBJ2-2
CDR3 protein: CASSQALLSGTANTGELFF
CDR3 DNA: TGCGCCAGCAGCCAAGCCCTACTTTCCGGGACAGCGAACACCGGGGAGCTGTTTTTT

V gene: TRBV2
D gene: NA
clone size: NA
CDR3 length: 14
J gene: TRBJ1-2
CDR3 protein: CASSEDSVVRGYTF
CDR3 DNA: TGTGCCAGCAGTGAGGACAGTGTAGTGAGGGGCTACACCTTC

V gene: TRBV7-7
D gene: TRBD1
clone size: NA
CDR3 length: 13
J gene: TRBJ2-1
CDR3 protein: CASSYRTGSEQFF
CDR3 DNA: TGTGCTAGCAGCTATCGGACAGGGAGTGAGCAGTTCTTC

V gene: TRBV19
D gene: NA
clone size: few
CDR3 length: 14
J gene: TRBJ1-2
CDR3 protein: CASSRTESNYGYTF
CDR3 DNA: TGTGCCAGTAGCCGCACCGAATCTAACTATGGCTACACCTTC

V gene: TRBV4-1
D gene: NA
clone size: NA
CDR3 length: 15
J gene: TRBJ1-1
CDR3 protein: CASSQSQVLAAEAFF
CDR3 DNA: TGCGCCAGCAGCCAATCACAGGTTTTGGCAGCTGAAGCTTTCTTT

V gene: TRBV6-6
D gene: NA
clone size: NA
CDR3 length: 16
J gene: TRBJ2-4
CDR3 protein: CASSYRSFSAGNIQYF
CDR3 DNA: TGTGCCAGCAGCTACAGGAGTTTCTCTGCGGGAAACATTCAGTACTTC

V gene: TRBV9
D gene: NA
clone size: large
CDR3 length: 14
J gene: TRBJ2-3
CDR3 protein: CASSVSTHPDTQYF
CDR3 DNA: TGTGCCAGCAGCGTAAGCACCCACCCAGATACGCAGTATTTT

V gene: TRBV5-6
D gene: TRBD2
clone size: NA
CDR3 length: 15
J gene: TRBJ2-1
CDR3 protein: CASSFVAGENNEQFF
CDR3 DNA: TGTGCCAGCAGCTTTGTCGCGGGGGAGAACAATGAGCAGTTCTTC

V gene: TRBV7-8
D gene: TRBD1
clone size: NA
CDR3 length: 13
J gene: TRBJ1-2
CDR3 protein: CASSLQGVYGYTF
CDR3 DNA: TGTGCCAGCAGCTTACAGGGGGTCTATGGCTACACCTTC

V gene: TRBV5-5
D gene: TRBD2
clone size: few
CDR3 length: 17
J gene: TRBJ2-7
CDR3 protein: CASSQDGAGALSYEQYF
CDR3 DNA: TGCGCCAGCAGCCAAGACGGTGCGGGAGCCTTGTCCTACGAGCAGTACTTC

V gene: TRBV10-3
D gene: NA
clone size: NA
CDR3 length: 15
J gene: TRBJ1-1
CDR3 protein: CAISNPGGSGTEAFF
CDR3 DNA: TGTGCCATCAGTAATCCGGGAGGGTCGGGGACTGAAGCTTTCTTT

V gene: TRBV27
D gene: NA
clone size: NA
CDR3 length: 14
J gene: TRBJ2-1
CDR3 protein: CASSFQGPYNEQFF
CDR3 DNA: TGTGCCAGCAGTTTTCAGGGACCGTACAATGAGCAGTTCTTC

V gene: TRBV5-5
D gene: NA
clone size: few
CDR3 length: 15
J gene: TRBJ1-5
CDR3 protein: CASSLGGTNNQPQHF
CDR3 DNA: TGTGCCAGCAGCTTGGGAGGGACCAACAATCAGCCCCAGCATTTT

V gene: TRBV19
D gene: NA
clone size: once
CDR3 length: 15
J gene: TRBJ2-4
CDR3 protein: CASSILGQAKNIQYF
CDR3 DNA: TGTGCCAGTAGTATCCTCGGGCAGGCCAAAAACATTCAGTACTTC

V gene: TRBV11-1
D gene: NA
clone size: NA
CDR3 length: 17
J gene: TRBJ2-1
CDR3 protein: CASSLSISGFGYNEQFF
CDR3 DNA: TGTGCCAGCAGCTTAAGTATCTCAGGGTTCGGCTACAATGAGCAGTTCTTC

V gene: TRBV7-9
D gene: TRBD1
clone size: few
CDR3 length: 14
J gene: TRBJ1-1
CDR3 protein: CASSLADRGTEAFF
CDR3 DNA: TGTGCCAGCAGCTTAGCCGACAGGGGCACTGAAGCTTTCTTT

V gene: TRBV19
D gene: NA
clone size: few
CDR3 length: 14
J gene: TRBJ1-5
CDR3 protein: CASSMLGGGQPQHF
CDR3 DNA: TGTGCCAGTAGTATGTTGGGAGGCGGTCAGCCCCAGCATTTT

V gene: TRBV4-2
D gene: NA
clone size: NA
CDR3 length: 14
J gene: TRBJ2-7
CDR3 protein: CASSQDGQLGEQYF
CDR3 DNA: TGTGCCAGCAGCCAAGACGGACAGCTGGGCGAGCAGTACTTC

V gene: TRBV9
D gene: NA
clone size: NA
CDR3 length: 14
J gene: TRBJ1-1
CDR3 protein: CASSTGPTGAEAFF
CDR3 DNA: TGTGCCAGCAGCACCGGACCGACAGGAGCTGAAGCTTTCTTT

V gene: TRBV6-5
D gene: TRBD1
clone size: NA
CDR3 length: 15
J gene: TRBJ2-3
CDR3 protein: CASSLTGVGTDTQYF
CDR3 DNA: TGTGCCAGCAGCCTAACAGGGGTCGGCACAGATACGCAGTATTTT

V gene: TRBV7-9
D gene: TRBD2
clone size: NA
CDR3 length: 17
J gene: TRBJ2-7
CDR3 protein: CASSPLGTSGRPYEQYF
CDR3 DNA: TGTGCCAGCAGCCCACTCGGGACTAGCGGGAGACCTTACGAGCAGTACTTC

V gene: TRBV5-1
D gene: NA
clone size: NA
CDR3 length: 13
J gene: TRBJ2-2
CDR3 protein: CASSLDRTGELFF
CDR3 DNA: TGCGCCAGCAGCCTAGACAGAACCGGGGAGCTGTTTTTT

V gene: TRBV5-5
D gene: NA
clone size: NA
CDR3 length: 13
J gene: TRBJ2-7
CDR3 protein: CASSLAGLGEQYF
CDR3 DNA: TGTGCCAGCAGCTTGGCTGGATTGGGGGAGCAGTACTTC

V gene: TRBV29-1
D gene: NA
clone size: NA
CDR3 length: 12
J gene: TRBJ2-4
CDR3 protein: CSVDLGGNIQYF
CDR3 DNA: TGCAGCGTCGACCTGGGAGGAAACATTCAGTACTTC

V gene: TRBV5-4
D gene: NA
clone size: NA
CDR3 length: 17
J gene: TRBJ1-3
CDR3 protein: CASSLGGSGSSGNTIYF
CDR3 DNA: TGTGCCAGCAGCTTAGGGGGGTCGGGGAGCTCTGGAAACACCATATATTTT

V gene: TRBV5-6
D gene: NA
clone size: NA
CDR3 length: 15
J gene: TRBJ1-3
CDR3 protein: CASSFGRLSGNTIYF
CDR3 DNA: TGTGCCAGCAGCTTCGGACGGCTCTCTGGAAACACCATATATTTT

V gene: TRBV6-1
D gene: NA
clone size: NA
CDR3 length: 18
J gene: TRBJ1-5
CDR3 protein: CASSETSGGGQGHQPQHF
CDR3 DNA: TGTGCCAGCAGTGAAACCTCTGGAGGGGGGCAGGGGCATCAGCCCCAGCATTTT

V gene: TRBV6-5
D gene: NA
clone size: NA
CDR3 length: 14
J gene: TRBJ1-1
CDR3 protein: CASKQSRLAFEAFF
CDR3 DNA: TGTGCCAGCAAACAATCCCGACTGGCCTTTGAAGCTTTCTTT

V gene: TRBV7-9
D gene: NA
clone size: NA
CDR3 length: 12
J gene: TRBJ2-2
CDR3 protein: CASSLETGELFF
CDR3 DNA: TGTGCCAGCAGCTTAGAAACCGGGGAGCTGTTTTTT

V gene: TRBV5-5
D gene: TRBD2
clone size: NA
CDR3 length: 15
J gene: TRBJ2-1
CDR3 protein: CASSLVAGYNNEQFF
CDR3 DNA: TGTGCCAGCAGCTTGGTAGCGGGGTACAACAATGAGCAGTTCTTC

V gene: TRBV9
D gene: TRBD2
clone size: NA
CDR3 length: 17
J gene: TRBJ2-3
CDR3 protein: CASSVELASGRADTQYF
CDR3 DNA: TGTGCCAGCAGCGTAGAATTGGCTAGCGGGAGAGCAGATACGCAGTATTTT

V gene: TRBV7-8
D gene: TRBD2
clone size: NA
CDR3 length: 16
J gene: TRBJ2-1
CDR3 protein: CASSPLAGADYNEQFF
CDR3 DNA: TGTGCCAGCAGCCCGCTAGCGGGAGCGGACTACAATGAGCAGTTCTTC

V gene: TRBV19
D gene: NA
clone size: NA
CDR3 length: 17
J gene: TRBJ2-3
CDR3 protein: CASSIAPVGAYIDTQYF
CDR3 DNA: TGTGCCAGTAGTATAGCCCCCGTCGGAGCATACATTGATACGCAGTATTTT